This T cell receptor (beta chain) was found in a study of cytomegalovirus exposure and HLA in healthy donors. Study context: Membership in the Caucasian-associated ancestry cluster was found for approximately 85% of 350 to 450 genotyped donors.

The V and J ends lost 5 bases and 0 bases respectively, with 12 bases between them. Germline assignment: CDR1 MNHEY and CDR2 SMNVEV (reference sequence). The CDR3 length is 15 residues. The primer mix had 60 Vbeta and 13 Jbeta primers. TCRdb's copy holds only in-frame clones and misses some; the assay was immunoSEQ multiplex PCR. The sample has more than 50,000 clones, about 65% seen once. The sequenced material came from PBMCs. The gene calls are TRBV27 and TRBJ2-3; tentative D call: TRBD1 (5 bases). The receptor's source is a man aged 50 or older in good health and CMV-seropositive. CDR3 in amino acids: CASSIIGASTDTQYF. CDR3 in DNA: TGTGCCAGCAGTATAATAGGGGCCAGCACAGATACGCAGTATTTT.